The 16 T cell receptor beta chains in this list originate from one sample, sequenced in a study of PD-1 blockade in mismatch repair-deficient tumors listed by TCRdb under 2017. The library came from the immunoSEQ multiplex PCR assay. TCRdb provides this immuneACCESS table in a form limited to in-frame rearrangements. Some clones are lacking; in checked studies, under half of them reflect an unresolved V gene, and why the rest are absent is not known. The sample table lists about 110,000 clones, more than 60% of them with a count of one. Clones ranked in the top ten supply roughly 4.8% of the sample. Source: peripheral blood, taken approximately 60 weeks after starting pembrolizumab. The receptors come from an adult with mismatch repair-deficient cancer.

This clone was counted between two and nine times. This chain joins TRBV10-3 and TRBJ1-2; D unclear. The CDR3 runs 12 residues. CDR1 is ENHRY, CDR2 SYGVKD, per germline. Trimming took 0 bases from V and 8 from J, leaving 7 bases between them. The CDR3 loop is CAISESELGYTF. In DNA, the CDR3 is TGTGCCATCAGTGAGTCCGAGTTAGGCTACACCTTC.

The chain links TRBV12-5 to TRBJ2-7, with D unresolved. CDR3 length: 17 amino acids. V lost 2 bases to trimming and J lost 3 bases, with 20 bases between them. Germline V gives CDR1 LGHNT, CDR2 FRNRAP. This CDR3 is CASGLSQPVIVHYEQYF. In DNA form, the CDR3 reads TGTGCTAGTGGTTTGTCTCAGCCCGTGATTGTACACTACGAGCAGTACTTC.

A note on this clone: A read error may produce the germline difference seen at one junction end. The V call is TRBV7-3, the J call TRBJ2-5; maybe TRBD2 (6 bases). The CDR3 contains 15 residues. Germline CDR1 is SGHTA and CDR2 is FQGTGA. CDR3 loop: CASTLGGKVGETQYF. In DNA, the CDR3 is TGTGCCAGCACCTTAGGAGGGAAAGTTGGAGAGACCCAGTACTTC.

The chain uses TRBV7-9 and TRBJ2-1, with TRBD2 matching 8 bases. Germline CDR1 reads SEHNR; CDR2 reads FQNEAQ (reference sequence). The CDR3 contains 17 residues. V dropped 3 bases and J dropped 9; count of bases not matched to a gene: 16. The CDR3 nucleotides are TGTGCCAGCAGCTTTGTGGCGGGAGGTTCCCGTGAGGCTGAGCAGTTCTTC. It yields the protein CASSFVAGGSREAEQFF.

The chain joins TRBV4-1 to TRBJ1-1; D is possibly TRBD1 (6 bases). This CDR3 contains 16 residues. The V end lost 0 bases, the J end lost 8 bases, and 19 bases lay between the germline ends. Germline CDR1 and CDR2: MGHRA and YSYEKL. Here the CDR3 DNA reads TGCGCCAGCAGCCAAGATGGAACAGGGTGGGGGGCAGAAGCTTTCTTT. It yields the protein CASSQDGTGWGAEAFF.

CDR3 nucleotides: TGCGCCAGCAGCCAAGAAAGGGGAAATCAGCCCCAGCATTTT. This gives the protein CASSQERGNQPQHF. J is TRBJ1-5 and V is TRBV4-1, with D possibly matching TRBD1 (5 bases). V lost 0 bases to trimming and J lost 4 bases, with 7 bases between them. Germline V gene sequence: CDR1 MGHRA, CDR2 YSYEKL. The CDR3 is 14 residues long.

This clone was seen only once. The genes are TRBV4-1 and TRBJ2-1; no reliable D call. This CDR3 has 15 residues. The V gene lost 0 bases and the J gene lost 10 bases, with 16 bases spanning the gap. Germline V gives CDR1 MGHRA, CDR2 YSYEKL. CDR3: CASSQEGLSAREQFF. CDR3 coding DNA: TGCGCCAGCAGCCAAGAAGGCCTCTCTGCGCGGGAGCAGTTCTTC.

The chain recombines TRBV5-1 with TRBJ1-4; D is possibly TRBD1 (5 bases). The germline V and J ends were trimmed by 2 bases and 5 bases, with 13 bases remaining between them. Germline V gene data show CDR1 as SGHRS and CDR2 as YFSETQ. CDR3 size: 15 residues. The CDR3 loop reads CASSFFVGENEKLFF. The CDR3 coding sequence is TGCGCCAGCAGCTTTTTTGTAGGGGAAAATGAAAAACTGTTTTTT.

The chain employs TRBV11-2 and TRBJ1-5; D remains unclear. This CDR3 is 17 amino acids long. V was trimmed by 5 bases and J by 0 bases, leaving 17 bases between them. The V gene's germline CDR1 is SGHAT and CDR2 FQNNGV. CDR3 coding DNA: TGTGCCAGCAGCCCCGGGAAGGGTTTCTATAGCAATCAGCCCCAGCATTTT. The encoded protein is CASSPGKGFYSNQPQHF. The complete variable domain, with remaining parts taken from reference TRBV11-2 and TRBJ1-5, reads EAGVAQSPRYKIIEKRQSVAFWCNPISGHATLYWYQQILGQGPKLLIQFQNNGVVDDSQLPKDRFSAERLKGVDSTLKIQPAKLEDSAVYLCASSPGKGFYSNQPQHFGDGTRLSIL.

This clone was detected only once. The chain couples TRBV6-5 to TRBJ2-3; 14 bases line up with TRBD2. The CDR3 runs 14 residues. CDR1 and CDR2 from the germline V gene are MNHEY and SVGAGI. The J segment lost 7 bases and the V segment lost 6 bases, leaving 3 bases of the junction unmatched. The CDR3 DNA sequence: TGTGCCAGCAGGGGACTAGCGGGAGAAAATACGCAGTATTTT. It is translated as CASRGLAGENTQYF.

The J gene is TRBJ2-1, the V gene TRBV2; D possibly matches TRBD1 or TRBD2 (6 bases each). CDR1 and CDR2 (germline): SNHLY, FYNNEI. The V and J ends lost 5 bases and 4 bases respectively, with 21 bases between them. This CDR3 is 17 amino acids long. The CDR3 coding sequence is TGTGCCAGCAGTTCTGCTCGACTAGGGGGGTCTTACAATGAGCAGTTCTTC. Residues: CASSSARLGGSYNEQFF.

This chain connects TRBV5-1 to TRBJ2-2; TRBD1 is a possible D gene (5 bases). The CDR3 is 15 residues long. Trimming took off 0 bases at V and 5 bases at J, with 11 bases between the two ends. Germline V gene sequence: CDR1 SGHRS, CDR2 YFSETQ. The CDR3 is CASSLGGSITGELFF. As DNA, the CDR3 is TGCGCCAGCAGCTTGGGGGGCAGTATAACCGGGGAGCTGTTTTTT.

This chain connects TRBV29-1 to TRBJ2-7; 9 bases are a match to TRBD1. CDR3 length: 14 amino acids. J gave up 5 bases and V 7 bases, and 12 bases lay outside the gene matches. Per the germline V gene, CDR1 is SQVTM and CDR2 is ANQGSEA. The CDR3 nucleotides are TGCAGCGCAGGGGGGGGACAGGGTACCGACGAGCAGTACTTC. Encoded protein: CSAGGGQGTDEQYF.

The chain recombines TRBV29-1 with TRBJ1-5, with D perhaps matching TRBD1 (5 bases). This CDR3 has 15 residues. V was shortened by 4 bases and J by 2 bases, with 15 bases between the two germline ends. Germline CDR1 is SQVTM and CDR2 is ANQGSEA. The CDR3 DNA sequence: TGCAGCGTTGTCTTCCCAGGGTTAGGCAATCAGCCCCAGCATTTT. Translated: CSVVFPGLGNQPQHF.

The chain links TRBV12-2 to TRBJ2-7. TRBV12-2 is deemed a pseudogene. The CDR3 contains 17 residues. DNA for the CDR3: TGTGCAAGTCGCTTAGCGATTCGAAAGAATCTTTTCCACGAGCAGTACTTC. Translated: CASRLAIRKNLFHEQYF.

The chain carries TRBV27 and TRBJ2-7, with D perhaps TRBD2 (6 bases). Trimming removed 4 bases at V and 2 bases at J, with 12 bases between. The CDR3 sequence is 14 residues long. The V gene's germline CDR1 is MNHEY and CDR2 SMNVEV (reference sequence). Here the CDR3 DNA reads TGTGCCAGCAGTTCTCGTCGGGAGACCTACGAGCAGTACTTC. It translates to CASSSRRETYEQYF.